The sample holds many counts of the clone carrying this T cell receptor (beta chain). Its antigen remains unidentified. The V and J ends lost 5 bases and 0 bases, in that order; junction bases with no gene match: 2. Per germline, CDR1 SGHAT and CDR2 FQDESV (reference sequence). The CDR3 has 15 amino acids. The sample belongs to a study of T cells in Graves' hyperthyroidism and ophthalmopathy. On the study more broadly: Initial diagnosis, before any treatment, was when peripheral blood was collected.

Notes on the study in general: Using 13 V-J features, a model discriminated ophthalmopathy from stable hyperthyroidism.

RNA transcripts provided the source from which TCR beta CDR3 regions were amplified. TCR CDR3 regions were first amplified by RT-PCR with HTBI primers. TCRdb re-called the multiplex PCR reads with MiXCR, one entry per CDR3 protein. The sample records hundreds of thousands of distinct CDR3 sequences, 13% to 15% being singletons. This sequence was found in a woman aged 18-30 years with Graves' hyperthyroidism. The sample consisted of blood. The chain has TRBV11-1 and TRBJ2-2; TRBD2 aligns across 8 bases. The CDR3 region has the DNA TGTGCCAGCAGCACGGGACTAGCGAACACCGGGGAGCTGTTTTTT. Its protein product is CASSTGLANTGELFF.